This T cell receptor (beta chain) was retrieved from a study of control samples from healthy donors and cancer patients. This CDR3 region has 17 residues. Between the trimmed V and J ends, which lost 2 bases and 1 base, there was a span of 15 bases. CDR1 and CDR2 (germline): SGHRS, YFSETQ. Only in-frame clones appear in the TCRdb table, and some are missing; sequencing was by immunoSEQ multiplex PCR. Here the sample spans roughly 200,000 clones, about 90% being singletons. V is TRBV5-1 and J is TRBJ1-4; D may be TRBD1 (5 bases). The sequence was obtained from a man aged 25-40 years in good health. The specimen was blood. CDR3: CASSLRGTGVTNEKLFF. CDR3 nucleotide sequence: TGCGCCAGCAGCTTACGGGGGACCGGGGTAACTAATGAAAAACTGTTTTTT. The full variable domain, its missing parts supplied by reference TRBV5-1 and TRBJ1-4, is KAGVTQTPRYLIKTRGQQVTLSCSPISGHRSVSWYQQTPGQGLQFLFEYFSETQRNKGNFPGRFSGRQFSNSRSEMNVSTLELGDSALYLCASSLRGTGVTNEKLFFGSGTQLSVL.